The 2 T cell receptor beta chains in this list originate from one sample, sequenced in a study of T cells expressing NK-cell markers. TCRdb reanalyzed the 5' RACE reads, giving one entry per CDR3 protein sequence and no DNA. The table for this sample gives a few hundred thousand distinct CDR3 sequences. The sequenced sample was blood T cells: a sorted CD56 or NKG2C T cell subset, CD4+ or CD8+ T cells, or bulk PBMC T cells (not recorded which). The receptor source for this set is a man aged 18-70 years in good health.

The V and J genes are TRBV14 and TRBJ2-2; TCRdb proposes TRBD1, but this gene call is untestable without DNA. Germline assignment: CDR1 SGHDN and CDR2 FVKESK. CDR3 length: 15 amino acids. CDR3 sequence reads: CASSAGQGYTGELFF.

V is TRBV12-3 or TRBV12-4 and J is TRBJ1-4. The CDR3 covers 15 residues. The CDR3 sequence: CASSFGWSTPEKLFF.